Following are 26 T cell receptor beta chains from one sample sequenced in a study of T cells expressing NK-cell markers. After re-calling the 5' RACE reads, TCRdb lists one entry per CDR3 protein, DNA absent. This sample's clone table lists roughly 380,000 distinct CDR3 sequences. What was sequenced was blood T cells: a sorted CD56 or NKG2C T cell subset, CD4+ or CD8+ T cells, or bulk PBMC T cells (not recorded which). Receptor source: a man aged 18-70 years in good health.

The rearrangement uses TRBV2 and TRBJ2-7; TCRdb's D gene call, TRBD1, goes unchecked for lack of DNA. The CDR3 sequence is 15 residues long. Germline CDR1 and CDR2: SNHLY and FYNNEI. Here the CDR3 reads CASRATGVVDYEQYF.

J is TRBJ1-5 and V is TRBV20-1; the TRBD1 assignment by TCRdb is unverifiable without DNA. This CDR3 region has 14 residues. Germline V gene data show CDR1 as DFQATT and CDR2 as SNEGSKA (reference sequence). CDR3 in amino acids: CSAAGQGSNQPQHF.

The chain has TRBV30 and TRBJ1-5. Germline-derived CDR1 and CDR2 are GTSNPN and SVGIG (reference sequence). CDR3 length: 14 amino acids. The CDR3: CAWSVTASNQPQHF.

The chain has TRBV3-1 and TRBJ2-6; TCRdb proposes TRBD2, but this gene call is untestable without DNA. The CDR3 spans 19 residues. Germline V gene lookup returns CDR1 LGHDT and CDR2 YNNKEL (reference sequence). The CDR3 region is CASSQRSAGLSSGANVLTF.

The CDR3 here is CASSLAGRGTGTLSSTDTQYF. The chain recombines TRBV7-2 with TRBJ2-3; TCRdb names TRBD1, which stays unverified in the absence of DNA. The CDR3 runs 21 residues. From germline, CDR1 is SGHTA and CDR2 FQGNSA.

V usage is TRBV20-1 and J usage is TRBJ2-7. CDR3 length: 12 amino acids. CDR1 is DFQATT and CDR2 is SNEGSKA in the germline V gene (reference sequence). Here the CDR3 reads CSSRRGTYEQYF.

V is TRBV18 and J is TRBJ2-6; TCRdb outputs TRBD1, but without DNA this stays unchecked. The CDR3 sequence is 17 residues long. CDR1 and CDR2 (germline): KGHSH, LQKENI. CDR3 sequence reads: CASSPGQGNSGANVLTF.

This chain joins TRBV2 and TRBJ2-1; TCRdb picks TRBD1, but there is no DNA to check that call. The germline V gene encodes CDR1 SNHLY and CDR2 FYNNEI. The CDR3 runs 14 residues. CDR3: CASKIRGLGDEQFF.

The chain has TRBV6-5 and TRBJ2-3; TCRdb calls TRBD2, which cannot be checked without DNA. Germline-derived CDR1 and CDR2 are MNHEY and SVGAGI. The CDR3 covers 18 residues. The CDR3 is CASSLLAGGFSSTDTQYF.

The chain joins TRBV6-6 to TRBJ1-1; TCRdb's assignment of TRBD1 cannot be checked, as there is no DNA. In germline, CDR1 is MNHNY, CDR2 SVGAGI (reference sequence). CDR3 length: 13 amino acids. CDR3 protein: CASRPDRRTEAFF.

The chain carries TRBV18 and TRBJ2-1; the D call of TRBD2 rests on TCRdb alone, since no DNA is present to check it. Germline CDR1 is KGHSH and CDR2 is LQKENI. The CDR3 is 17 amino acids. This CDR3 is CASSPSYGTRRTNEQFF. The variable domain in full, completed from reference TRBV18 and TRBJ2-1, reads NAGVMQNPRHLVRRRGQEARLRCSPMKGHSHVYWYRQLPEEGLKFMVYLQKENIIDESGMPKERFSAEFPKEGPSILRIQQVVRGDSAAYFCASSPSYGTRRTNEQFFGPGTRLTVL.

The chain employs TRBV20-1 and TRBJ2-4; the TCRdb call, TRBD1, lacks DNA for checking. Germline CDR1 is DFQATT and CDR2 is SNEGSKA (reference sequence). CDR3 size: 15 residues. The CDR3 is CSASLGNLAKNIQYF.

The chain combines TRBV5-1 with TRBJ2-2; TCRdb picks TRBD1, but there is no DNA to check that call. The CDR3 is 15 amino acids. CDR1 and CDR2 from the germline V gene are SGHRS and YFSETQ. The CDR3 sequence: CASRGQGLNTGELFF.

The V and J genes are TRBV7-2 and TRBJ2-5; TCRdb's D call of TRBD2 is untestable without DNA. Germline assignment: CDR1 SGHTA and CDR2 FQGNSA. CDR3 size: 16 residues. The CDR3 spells CASSLGTSGGQGTQYF. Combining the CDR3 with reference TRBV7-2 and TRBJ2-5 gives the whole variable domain GAGVSQSPSNKVTEKGKDVELRCDPISGHTALYWYRQSLGQGLEFLIYFQGNSAPDKSGLPSDRFSAERTGGSVSTLTIQRTQQEDSAVYLCASSLGTSGGQGTQYFGPGTRLLVL.

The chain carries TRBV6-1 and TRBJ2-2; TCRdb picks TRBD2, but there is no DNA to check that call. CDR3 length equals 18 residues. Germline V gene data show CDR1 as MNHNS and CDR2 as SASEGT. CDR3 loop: CASSHLAPGETYTGELFF.

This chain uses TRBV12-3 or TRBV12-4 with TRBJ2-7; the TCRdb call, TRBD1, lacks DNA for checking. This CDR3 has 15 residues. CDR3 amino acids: CASSLRGAIWYEQYF.

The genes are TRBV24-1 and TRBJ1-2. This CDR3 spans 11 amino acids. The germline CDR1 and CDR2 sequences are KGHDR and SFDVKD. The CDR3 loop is CATSDVYGYTF.

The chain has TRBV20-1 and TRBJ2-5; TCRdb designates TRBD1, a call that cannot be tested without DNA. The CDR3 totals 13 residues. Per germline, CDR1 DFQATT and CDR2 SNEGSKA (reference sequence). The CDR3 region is CSAPDRSSWTQYF.

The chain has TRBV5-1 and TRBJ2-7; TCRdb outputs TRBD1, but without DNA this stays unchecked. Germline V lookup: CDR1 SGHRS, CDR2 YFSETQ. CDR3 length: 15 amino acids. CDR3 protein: CASSPQGTGRSEQYF.

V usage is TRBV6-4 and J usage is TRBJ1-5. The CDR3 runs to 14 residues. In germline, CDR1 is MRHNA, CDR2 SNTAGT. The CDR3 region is CARVARGEYQPQHF.

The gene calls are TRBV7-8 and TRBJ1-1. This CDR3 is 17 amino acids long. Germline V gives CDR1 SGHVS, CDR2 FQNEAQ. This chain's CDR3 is CASSVGSDGSTFTEAFF.

The CDR3: CASSEYATNNEQFF. V usage is TRBV2 and J usage is TRBJ2-1. CDR3 size: 14 residues. The germline V gene has CDR1 SNHLY and CDR2 FYNNEI.

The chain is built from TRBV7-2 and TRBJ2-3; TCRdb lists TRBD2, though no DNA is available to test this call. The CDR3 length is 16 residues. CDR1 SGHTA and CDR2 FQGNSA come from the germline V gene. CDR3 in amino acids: CASSLGLAGGSDTQYF.

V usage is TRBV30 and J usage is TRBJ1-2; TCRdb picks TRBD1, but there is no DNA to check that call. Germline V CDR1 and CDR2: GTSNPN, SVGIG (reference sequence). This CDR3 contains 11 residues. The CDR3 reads CAWMTGTGYTF.

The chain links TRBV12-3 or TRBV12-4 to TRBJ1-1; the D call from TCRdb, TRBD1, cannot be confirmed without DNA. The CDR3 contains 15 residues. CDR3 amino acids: CASNPSSGGFTEAFF.

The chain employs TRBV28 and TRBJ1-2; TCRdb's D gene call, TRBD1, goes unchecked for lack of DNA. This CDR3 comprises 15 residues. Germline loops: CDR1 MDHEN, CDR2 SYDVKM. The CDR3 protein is CASSPGAGLRYGYTF.